Below are 27 T cell receptor beta chains sequenced from a single sample in a study of shared clonotypes between healthy human individuals. Generated by immunoSEQ multiplex PCR, the TCRdb table keeps only in-frame clones and is missing some. The profile shows 470,000 or so clones, 81% of them singletons. The sample was PBMCs. These receptors all stem from a woman aged 35 to 49 in good health. Some clones in this sample may be carry-over from other donors' samples.

This clone was counted a few times. The rearrangement joins TRBV29-1 to TRBJ1-4; 9 nucleotides agree with TRBD1. V lost 6 bases, J lost 7 bases, and 6 bases stayed unmatched. The CDR3 is made up of 13 amino acids. From germline, CDR1 is SQVTM and CDR2 ANQGSEA. Here the CDR3 DNA reads TGCAGCGTAGCGGGACAGGGAAGTGAAAAACTGTTTTTT. Translating gives CSVAGQGSEKLFF. The complete variable domain, with remaining parts taken from reference TRBV29-1 and TRBJ1-4, reads SAVISQKPSRDICQRGTSLTIQCQVDSQVTMMFWYRQQPGQSLTLIATANQGSEATYESGFVIDKFPISRPNLTFSTLTVSNMSPEDSSIYLCSVAGQGSEKLFFGSGTQLSVL.

DNA for the CDR3: TGTGCCAGCAGCCAAGGTAGGGACTATTCCTACGAGCAGTACTTC. It yields the protein CASSQGRDYSYEQYF. The V and J genes are TRBV4-2 and TRBJ2-7; 7 bases are a match to TRBD2. The CDR3 sequence is 15 residues long. V lost 1 base to trimming and J lost 1 base; unmatched junction nucleotides: 4. Germline CDR1 and CDR2: LGHNA and YNFKEQ.

The chain recombines TRBV5-4 with TRBJ2-7; D uncertain. CDR1 and CDR2 from the germline V gene are SGHNT and YYREEE (reference sequence). The CDR3 loop spans 15 amino acids. The V end was cut by 0 bases, the J end by 2 bases, with 12 bases between. CDR3 nucleotide sequence: TGTGCCAGCAGCTTGGGCCGGGCCGCGCCCTACGAGCAGTACTTC. Encoded protein: CASSLGRAAPYEQYF.

Only one count was recorded for this clone. This rearrangement joins TRBV2 to TRBJ2-5; TRBD1 matches 9 bases. Trimming removed 4 bases from V and 5 bases from J; junction bases left unmatched: 11. This CDR3 is built from 16 residues. Germline V gene sequence: CDR1 SNHLY, CDR2 FYNNEI. CDR3 sequence: CASSGTWDRAMETQYF. For the CDR3, the DNA is TGTGCCAGCAGTGGAACCTGGGACAGGGCGATGGAGACCCAGTACTTC.

As to this clone: A read error likely explains this, since a far larger clone differs by one base. The CDR3 carries no conserved terminal phenylalanine or tryptophan, so it likely arises from a read error. V gene TRBV5-1 combines with J gene TRBJ1-1; 9 nucleotides align to TRBD1. The CDR3 consists of 14 residues. Germline loops: CDR1 SGHRS, CDR2 YFSETQ. With V trimmed by 4 bases and J by 7 bases, 8 bases remained unmatched. CDR3 amino acids: CASSRDRVGNEAFL. The CDR3 nucleotides are TGCGCCAGCAGCCGGGACAGGGTGGGTAATGAAGCTTTCCTT.

Only one count was recorded for this clone. A far larger clone differs by one base, so this is likely a read error. The gene calls are TRBV7-9 and TRBJ2-7; D is possibly TRBD1 or TRBD2 (5 bases each). From germline, CDR1 is SEHNR and CDR2 FQNEAQ (reference sequence). The CDR3 is 15 amino acids. V lost 5 bases to trimming and J lost 7 bases, with 21 bases between them. CDR3 nucleotide sequence: TGTGCCAGCAGCAACACCTTGTCCGGGGCAAGGGAGCAGTACTTC. It translates to CASSNTLSGAREQYF.

As concerns this clone: A much bigger clone sits one base away, suggesting this may be a read error. This chain uses TRBV5-4 with TRBJ2-5; 8 positions agree with TRBD2. CDR1 is SGHNT, CDR2 YYREEE, per germline (reference sequence). CDR3 size: 17 residues. The CDR3 nucleotides read TGTGCCAGCAGTTTGGGCCTAGCGGGCTTATCCGGGGAGACCCAGTACTTC. It translates to CASSLGLAGLSGETQYF. The complete variable domain, with remaining parts taken from reference TRBV5-4 and TRBJ2-5, reads ETGVTQSPTHLIKTRGQQVTLRCSSQSGHNTVSWYQQALGQGPQFIFQYYREEENGRGNFPPRFSGLQFPNYSSELNVNALELDDSALYLCASSLGLAGLSGETQYFGPGTRLLVL.

This clone turned up a few times. This sequence joins TRBV7-2 and TRBJ2-1, with a weak D call TRBD2 (5 bases). The CDR3 has 16 amino acids. Germline V CDR1 and CDR2: SGHTA, FQGNSA. The V end lost 2 bases, the J end lost 4 bases, and 15 bases lay between the germline ends. CDR3 nucleotides: TGTGCCAGCAGCTTACGTCGTGGCGGGTTATACAATGAGCAGTTCTTC. Residues: CASSLRRGGLYNEQFF.

This clone has a handful of counts. It differs at one base from a far larger clone, so likely a read error. The V and J genes are TRBV6-1 and TRBJ2-7; 9 bases agree with TRBD1. The CDR3 consists of 15 residues. V lost 2 bases and J lost 2; bases outside the gene matches: 4. Looked up from germline, CDR1 is MNHNS and CDR2 is SASEGT. Here the CDR3 DNA reads TGTGCCAGCAGTGAACAGACAGGGGGGGCCTACGAGCAGTACTTC. It translates to CASSEQTGGAYEQYF.

The rearrangement joins TRBV5-6 to TRBJ2-2; tentatively, D is TRBD1 (5 bases). Germline assignment: CDR1 SGHDT and CDR2 YYEEEE. V lost 5 bases and J 4 bases, leaving 12 bases between the germline ends. CDR3 length: 14 amino acids. CDR3 bases: TGTGCCAGCAGACCAGGGATTGGCACCGGGGAGCTGTTTTTT. It encodes CASRPGIGTGELFF.

In the case of this clone: A single base is all that separates this from a far larger clone, so a read error is likely. Other DNA variants within this sample encode the same CDR3. The CDR3 reads CASSDSAGGNNEQFF. In DNA form, the CDR3 reads TGTGCAAGCAGTGACTCAGCGGGAGGGAACAATGAGCAGTTCTTC. This chain connects TRBV6-4 to TRBJ2-1; 10 positions match TRBD2. Per the germline V gene, CDR1 is MRHNA and CDR2 is SNTAGT. CDR3 size: 15 residues.

This chain connects TRBV11-2 to TRBJ2-1; 9 positions agree with TRBD2. Germline V lookup: CDR1 SGHAT, CDR2 FQNNGV. V was clipped by 5 bases and J by 5 bases; unmatched bases: 13. CDR3 length: 17 amino acids. The CDR3, as DNA: TGTGCCAGCAGCCCTCAGCAGGGGCGGGGGGGACACAATGAGCAGTTCTTC. This sequence encodes CASSPQQGRGGHNEQFF.

This chain joins TRBV2 and TRBJ1-5, with D perhaps matching TRBD1 (6 bases). CDR3 length: 16 amino acids. The V and J ends lost 1 base and 1 base respectively, with 11 bases between them. CDR1 and CDR2 from the germline V gene are SNHLY and FYNNEI. The CDR3 here is CASSEGGGRSNQPQHF. CDR3 sequence (DNA): TGTGCCAGCAGTGAAGGAGGGGGAAGGAGCAATCAGCCCCAGCATTTT. The variable domain in full, with the rest retrieved from reference TRBV2 and TRBJ1-5, is EPEVTQTPSHQVTQMGQEVILRCVPISNHLYFYWYRQILGQKVEFLVSFYNNEISEKSEIFDDQFSVERPDGSNFTLKIRSTKLEDSAMYFCASSEGGGRSNQPQHFGDGTRLSIL.

The gene calls are TRBV28 and TRBJ1-2, with 8 bases identical to TRBD1. Trimming removed 4 bases from V and 7 bases from J; junction bases left unmatched: 11. CDR1 MDHEN and CDR2 SYDVKM come from the germline V gene. The CDR3 runs 15 residues. The CDR3 DNA follows: TGTGCCAGCAGTTCACGACAGACAGGGGATAGTGGCTACACCTTC. Protein sequence: CASSSRQTGDSGYTF.

The V gene is TRBV29-1, the J gene TRBJ2-2; possible D gene TRBD1, 6 bases. Deletions cut 4 bases from V and 6 bases from J, with 15 bases between. Germline lookup yields CDR1 SQVTM and CDR2 ANQGSEA. CDR3 length: 14 amino acids. The CDR3 region is CSVVKQGEAGELFF. CDR3 nucleotides: TGCAGCGTTGTCAAACAGGGAGAGGCCGGGGAGCTGTTTTTT.

The J gene is TRBJ2-5, the V gene TRBV5-1, with 10 bases aligning to TRBD2. CDR1 is SGHRS, CDR2 YFSETQ, per germline. The ends lost 3 bases at V and 5 bases at J; junction bases unmatched: 7. There are 15 residues in the CDR3. In nucleotides, the CDR3 is TGCGCCAGCAGCTCAGCCGGGACTAGCGAGGAGACCCAGTACTTC. Protein: CASSSAGTSEETQYF.

This clone was counted many times. CDR3: CASSVQRDYGYTF. CDR3 sequence (DNA): TGTGCCAGCAGCGTTCAGAGGGACTATGGCTACACCTTC. The gene calls are TRBV7-9 and TRBJ1-2; no clear D gene. The CDR3 extends over 13 amino acids. Looked up from germline, CDR1 is SEHNR and CDR2 is FQNEAQ (reference sequence). Trimming took 5 bases from V and 3 from J, leaving 10 bases between them.

V and J are TRBV11-2 and TRBJ2-7, with TRBD2 identical over 11 bases. The V and J ends lost 0 bases and 7 bases, in that order; junction bases with no gene match: 8. Per germline, CDR1 SGHAT and CDR2 FQNNGV. This CDR3 has 16 amino acids. The CDR3 region is CASSLESLAGVGEQYF. In DNA form, the CDR3 reads TGTGCCAGCAGCTTAGAGTCACTAGCGGGAGTAGGTGAGCAGTACTTC.

At least ten counts were recorded for this clone. The sample holds other DNA sequences that translate to the same CDR3. This chain connects TRBV9 to TRBJ2-3; perhaps D is TRBD1 or TRBD2 (5 bases each). The CDR3 spans 16 residues. V gave up 4 bases and J gave up 1 base, with 16 bases separating them. Germline assignment: CDR1 SGDLS and CDR2 YYNGEE. CDR3 protein: CASSTTRDARTDTQYF. The CDR3 DNA sequence: TGTGCCAGCAGCACCACCCGGGACGCCCGCACAGATACGCAGTATTTT.

The rearrangement links TRBV6-5 to TRBJ2-7; TRBD2 matches at 9 bases. The CDR3 length is 15 residues. Germline lookup yields CDR1 MNHEY and CDR2 SVGAGI. J gave up 4 bases and V 1 base, and 5 bases lay outside the gene matches. The CDR3 nucleotides read TGTGCCAGCAGTTACTTGAGCGGGAGGTCGTACGAGCAGTACTTC. Translation: CASSYLSGRSYEQYF.

The chain employs TRBV9 and TRBJ2-3; 9 bases are shared with TRBD1. Germline CDR1 reads SGDLS; CDR2 reads YYNGEE. J was trimmed by 5 bases and V by 0 bases; bases with no gene match: 4. The CDR3 is 15 amino acids. The CDR3 sequence is CASSVGRDRVDTQYF. CDR3 nucleotides: TGTGCCAGCAGCGTAGGGCGGGACAGGGTAGATACGCAGTATTTT. The full variable domain, its missing parts supplied by reference TRBV9 and TRBJ2-3, is DSGVTQTPKHLITATGQRVTLRCSPRSGDLSVYWYQQSLDQGLQFLIQYYNGEERAKGNILERFSAQQFPDLHSELNLSSLELGDSALYFCASSVGRDRVDTQYFGPGTRLTVL.

This rearrangement joins TRBV14 to TRBJ2-5, with unresolved D. The CDR3 covers 13 residues. The V end lost 2 bases, the J end lost 5 bases, and 9 bases lay between the germline ends. Per germline, CDR1 SGHDN and CDR2 FVKESK. The CDR3 DNA is TGTGCCAGCAGCCAATCCCTGGGGGAGACCCAGTACTTC. It translates to CASSQSLGETQYF.

Points on this clone: A far larger clone is off by one base, so a read error is likely. The identical CDR3 is also encoded by other nucleotide sequences in the sample. The chain employs TRBV2 and TRBJ2-2, with TRBD1 identical over 10 bases. V was clipped by 8 bases and J by 5 bases; unmatched bases: 11. This CDR3 comprises 16 residues. CDR1 SNHLY and CDR2 FYNNEI come from the germline V gene. CDR3 coding DNA: TGTGCCAGCTCCGGGACAGGGGTCGGTCTTACCGGGGAGCTGTTTTTT. It codes for CASSGTGVGLTGELFF.

On this clone itself: A single base is all that separates this from a far larger clone, so a read error is likely. The identical CDR3 is also encoded by other nucleotide sequences in the sample. The J gene is TRBJ1-1, the V gene TRBV27, with D hard to call. This CDR3 region has 13 residues. Germline CDR1 and CDR2: MNHEY and SMNVEV (reference sequence). The DNA for the CDR3 is TGCGCCAGCAGTTTATGGGGATCCAGGGAAGCTTTCTTT. The encoded protein is CASSLWGSREAFF.

This chain joins TRBV6-1 and TRBJ2-5, with TRBD2 as a possible D gene (5 bases). Trimming cost V 5 bases and J 6 bases, with 13 bases left between them. CDR1 and CDR2 from the germline V gene are MNHNS and SASEGT. The CDR3 loop spans 13 amino acids. CDR3 sequence: CASSYAGEQTQYF. CDR3 DNA: TGTGCCAGCAGTTATGCCGGGGAGCAGACCCAGTACTTC.

This clone was seen only once. The rearrangement uses TRBV28 and TRBJ1-1; tentatively, D is TRBD1 (6 bases). Germline values: CDR1 MDHEN, CDR2 SYDVKM. The V end was cut by 7 bases, the J end by 2 bases, with 17 bases between. This CDR3 region has 15 residues. CDR3 sequence: CASIRTERYNTEAFF. In DNA form, the CDR3 reads TGTGCCAGCATCCGGACAGAACGATACAACACTGAAGCTTTCTTT.

As to this clone: The same CDR3 can be traced to other DNA sequences in this sample. This sequence joins TRBV7-3 and TRBJ2-1; D ambiguous. CDR1 is SGHTA and CDR2 is FQGTGA in the germline V gene. The CDR3 spans 12 residues. V lost 2 bases and J 9 bases, leaving 8 bases between the germline ends. DNA for the CDR3: TGTGCCAGCAGCTTAGGGTCTACTGAGCAGTTCTTC. It is translated as CASSLGSTEQFF.